What follows are 19 T cell receptor beta chains derived from one specimen sequenced in a study of T cells after yellow fever vaccination (dated by TCRdb to about 2019). In light of the paper, this sample's treatment or condition label describes: live attenuated yellow fever vaccine strain. Libraries were made using 5' RACE. The reads were generated on an Illumina HiSeq 2500. TCRdb reworked the public reads: Q25 trimming with fastp, MiXCR clone assembly, productive beta chains retained. Under each unique CDR3 protein, matching rows form one entry showing the most common genes and DNA. The sample includes 360,000 or so distinct CDR3 sequences, with approximately 10% observed a single time. The leading ten clones occupy about 17% of the sample. Sequencing used PBMCs, obtained on the day of the first yellow fever vaccination. Receptors originate from a man younger than 35 who received the YFV17D yellow fever vaccine.

Comments on this clonotype: One end of the junction is discordant with germline, which a read error may explain. V gene TRBV5-1 combines with J gene TRBJ1-6; 7 positions agree with TRBD1. Germline loops: CDR1 SGHRS, CDR2 YFSETQ. The CDR3 totals 14 residues. CDR3 bases: TGCACCAGCAGCCCGGGACAGTTTAATTCACCCCTCCACTTT. This encodes CTSSPGQFNSPLHF.

A few counts support this clonotype. The chain recombines TRBV7-2 with TRBJ2-7; 13 positions match TRBD2. Losses at the gene ends were 3 bases for V and 2 bases for J; bases not matched to a gene: 1. From germline, CDR1 is SGHTA and CDR2 FQGNSA. The CDR3 has 15 residues. DNA for the CDR3: TGTGCCAGCAGCTTTACTAGCGGGGGGGCCTACGAGCAGTACGTC. It translates to CASSFTSGGAYEQYV.

This chain uses TRBV4-3 with TRBJ2-1, with D unclear. Looked up from germline, CDR1 is LGHNA and CDR2 is YSLEER. The CDR3 extends over 14 amino acids. The V gene lost 0 bases and the J gene lost 9 bases, with 12 bases spanning the gap. CDR3 region: CASSQESRRFEQFF. In DNA form, the CDR3 reads TGCGCCAGCAGCCAAGAGAGCCGTCGGTTTGAGCAGTTCTTC.

This clonotype was seen a handful of times. This chain connects TRBV19 to TRBJ2-1; D is ambiguous. Germline V gene lookup returns CDR1 LNHDA and CDR2 SQIVND (reference sequence). The CDR3 covers 13 residues. The V end was cut by 6 bases, the J end by 4 bases, with 10 bases between. The CDR3 reads CASRNLPYNEQFF. The CDR3 nucleotides are TGTGCCAGTAGAAACCTTCCTTACAATGAGCAGTTCTTC.

This chain links TRBV12-3 or TRBV12-4 with TRBJ2-1; D gene unclear. V gave up 6 bases and J gave up 6 bases, with 12 bases separating them. This CDR3 spans 13 amino acids. Here the CDR3 reads CASSFVSSNEQFF. CDR3 DNA: TGTGCCAGCAGCTTCGTTAGTTCCAATGAGCAGTTCTTC.

The V call is TRBV7-8, the J call TRBJ2-7; D might be TRBD1 (6 bases). The CDR3 covers 13 residues. The ends were cut back, 7 bases at V and 3 bases at J, with 13 bases in the middle. The germline gives CDR1 SGHVS, CDR2 FQNEAQ. The CDR3 is CASTTGRVYEQYF. The CDR3, as DNA: TGTGCCAGCACTACAGGGAGAGTCTACGAGCAGTACTTC.

This clonotype was seen only a few times. The CDR3 sequence is CASRTRDISYEQYV. Written as DNA, the CDR3 is TGTGCCAGCAGGACCCGGGACATCTCCTACGAGCAGTACGTC. This chain connects TRBV6-2 or TRBV6-3 to TRBJ2-7, with D perhaps TRBD1 (6 bases). V was clipped by 6 bases and J by 0 bases, with 12 bases between them. Germline lookup yields CDR1 MNHEY and CDR2 SVGEGT. This CDR3 spans 14 amino acids.

In its sample, this clonotype was seen a few times. CDR3 coding DNA: TGCGCCAGCAGCCAAGAGAAGGGGGGAGGCACAGATACGCAGTATTTT. This sequence encodes CASSQEKGGGTDTQYF. The chain is built from TRBV4-1 and TRBJ2-3; the D gene could be TRBD1 or TRBD2 (6 bases each). The CDR3 consists of 16 residues. Germline values: CDR1 MGHRA, CDR2 YSYEKL. V was trimmed by 0 bases and J by 1 base, leaving 11 bases between them.

This clonotype was seen a few times. The chain is built from TRBV9 and TRBJ2-7; D unresolved. Germline lookup yields CDR1 SGDLS and CDR2 YYNGEE. This CDR3 spans 14 amino acids. Deletions cut 3 bases from V and 3 bases from J, with 13 bases between. As DNA, the CDR3 is TGTGCCAGCAGCGCGCAAAAAGCCGGCTACGAGCAGTACTTC. It encodes CASSAQKAGYEQYF.

This clonotype has a handful of counts. The J gene is TRBJ1-2, the V gene TRBV5-1; 8 bases align to TRBD1. CDR3 size: 15 residues. Trimming at V came to 0 bases and at J to 4 bases, leaving 5 bases not matched to a gene. From germline, CDR1 is SGHRS and CDR2 YFSETQ. The DNA of the CDR3 is TGCGCCAGCAGCTTGGGTCGGACAGGGATCTATGGCTACACCTTC. The encoded protein is CASSLGRTGIYGYTF.

A few counts support this clonotype. This chain links TRBV5-6 with TRBJ2-3; TRBD2 might be the D (5 bases). With 1 base removed from V and 4 bases from J, the gap between germline ends came to 10 bases. Germline CDR1 and CDR2: SGHDT and YYEEEE. This CDR3 is 14 amino acids long. The CDR3: CASSLNWGADTQYF. CDR3 DNA sequence: TGTGCCAGCAGCTTGAATTGGGGAGCAGATACGCAGTATTTT.

The CDR3 DNA follows: TGTGCCAGCAGCCTAGGGATGGGGGCCTACGAGCAGTACGTC. It yields the protein CASSLGMGAYEQYV. The chain combines TRBV7-2 with TRBJ2-7; D may be TRBD1 or TRBD2 (5 bases each). This CDR3 is 14 amino acids long. The V gene's germline CDR1 is SGHTA and CDR2 FQGNSA. Between the trimmed V and J ends, which lost 5 bases and 2 bases, there was a span of 13 bases.

This clonotype was counted a few times. This rearrangement joins TRBV5-6 to TRBJ2-7; D is undetermined. Trimming stripped 2 bases from V and 0 bases from J, with 12 bases between. The CDR3 length is 15 residues. From germline, CDR1 is SGHDT and CDR2 YYEEEE. The CDR3: CASSLRSLSSYEQYF. CDR3 nucleotide sequence: TGTGCCAGCAGCTTACGATCCTTGAGCTCCTACGAGCAGTACTTC. Combining the CDR3 with reference TRBV5-6 and TRBJ2-7 gives the whole variable domain DAGVTQSPTHLIKTRGQQVTLRCSPKSGHDTVSWYQQALGQGPQFIFQYYEEEERQRGNFPDRFSGHQFPNYSSELNVNALLLGDSALYLCASSLRSLSSYEQYFGPGTRLTVT.

The chain employs TRBV2 and TRBJ2-5; D might be TRBD2 (5 bases). The CDR3 has 9 residues. Trimming cost V 10 bases and J 10 bases, with 10 bases left between them. Germline CDR1 SNHLY, CDR2 FYNNEI. CDR3 loop: CATSRDQYF. For the CDR3, the DNA is TGTGCCACCTCTCGGGACCAGTACTTC.

This clonotype was seen more than once but under ten times. The gene calls are TRBV10-3 and TRBJ2-3; 9 nucleotides line up with TRBD2. Germline-derived CDR1 and CDR2 are ENHRY and SYGVKD. V shed 10 bases and J 2 bases; nucleotides not matched to a gene: 7. There are 14 residues in the CDR3. The CDR3: CATRLADLTDTQYF. CDR3 sequence (DNA): TGTGCCACCCGACTAGCGGACCTCACAGATACGCAGTATTTT.

The J gene is TRBJ1-2, the V gene TRBV4-3; possibly TRBD1 for D (6 bases). V was cut by 4 bases and J by 1 base, with 13 bases left in between. Looked up from germline, CDR1 is LGHNA and CDR2 is YSLEER. CDR3 length: 15 amino acids. In DNA form, the CDR3 reads TGCGCCAGCAGCCTTTCGGAGGGGGGTAACTATGGCTACACCTTC. The encoded protein is CASSLSEGGNYGYTF.

This chain connects TRBV4-3 to TRBJ1-1, with D possibly matching TRBD1 (6 bases). V was clipped by 0 bases and J by 5 bases, with 19 bases between them. The length of the CDR3 is 17 residues. CDR1 is LGHNA, CDR2 YSLEER, per germline. For the CDR3, the DNA is TGCGCCAGCAGCCAAGACCCCAGGGGCAACTTTTGGACTGAAGCTTTCTTT. Protein: CASSQDPRGNFWTEAFF.

The chain employs TRBV4-3 and TRBJ1-2, with D perhaps matching TRBD1 (6 bases). The V end was cut by 0 bases, the J end by 4 bases, with 15 bases between. The CDR3 extends over 16 amino acids. CDR1 and CDR2 (germline): LGHNA, YSLEER. The CDR3 is CASSQDRGGRGYGYTF. CDR3 coding DNA: TGCGCCAGCAGCCAAGATCGAGGGGGGAGAGGCTATGGCTACACCTTC.

This clonotype showed up just a few times. CDR3 nucleotide sequence: TGTGCCAGCAGCTTAGTACTGGGGCCCGGCACAGATACGCAGTATTTT. As protein: CASSLVLGPGTDTQYF. The chain is built from TRBV11-2 and TRBJ2-3; possible D gene TRBD1, 5 bases. The CDR3 has 16 amino acids. The germline V gene encodes CDR1 SGHAT and CDR2 FQNNGV. Trimming removed 1 base at V and 1 base at J, with 12 bases between.